This record covers a single T cell receptor beta chain. Antigen: not known. There are 13 residues in the CDR3. Trimming removed 6 bases from V and 6 bases from J, with 11 bases in between. Per germline, CDR1 KGHSH and CDR2 LQKENI. The data belong to a study of OX40 agonist ivuxolimab in advanced cancers. Study-level background: Ivuxolimab was administered intravenously to patients at 0.01 to 10 mg/kg every 2 weeks. Checkpoint inhibitors had been given previously to 40% of patients. Findings of the study overall: Part of the nonresponder group also had normalized T-cell clonal expansion that was low. Clones of CD4+ and CD8+ blood T cells grew by week 6 at doses of 0.1 to 3.0 mg/kg.

Using immunoSEQ multiplex PCR, the repertoire was profiled, and TCRdb retains in-frame clones only, with some absent. The sample lists tens of thousands of clones, more than 80% occurring once. The chain carries TRBV18 and TRBJ2-2; the D gene is possibly TRBD2 (5 bases). This TCR was sampled from an adult with an advanced solid tumor such as melanoma, head and neck, liver or kidney cancer. The sample here was CD4+ or CD8+ T cells sorted from blood, taken in a trial of the OX40 agonist ivuxolimab. CDR3 loop: CASSGRDAGELFF. The DNA of the CDR3 is TGTGCCAGCTCCGGTCGGGATGCCGGGGAGCTGTTTTTT.